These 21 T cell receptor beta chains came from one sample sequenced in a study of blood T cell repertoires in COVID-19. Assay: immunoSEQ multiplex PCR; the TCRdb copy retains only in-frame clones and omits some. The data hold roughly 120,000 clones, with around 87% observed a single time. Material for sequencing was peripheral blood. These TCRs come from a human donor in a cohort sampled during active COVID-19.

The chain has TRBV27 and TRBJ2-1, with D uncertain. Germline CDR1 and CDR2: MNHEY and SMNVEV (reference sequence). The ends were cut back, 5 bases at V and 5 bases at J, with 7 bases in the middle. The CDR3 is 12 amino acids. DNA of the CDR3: TGTGCCAGCAGTCTAGGTCACAATGAGCAGTTCTTC. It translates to CASSLGHNEQFF.

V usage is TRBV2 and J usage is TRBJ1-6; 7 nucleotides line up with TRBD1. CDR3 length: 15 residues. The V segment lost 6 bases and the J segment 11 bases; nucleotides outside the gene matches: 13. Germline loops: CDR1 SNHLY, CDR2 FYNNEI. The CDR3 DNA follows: TGTGCCAGCAGAGAACAGGGGAGCGGGAATCCACCCCTCCACTTT. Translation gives CASREQGSGNPPLHF.

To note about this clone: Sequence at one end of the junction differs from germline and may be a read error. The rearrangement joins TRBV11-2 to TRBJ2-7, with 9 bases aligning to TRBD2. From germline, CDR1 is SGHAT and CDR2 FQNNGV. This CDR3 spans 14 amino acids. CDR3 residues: CASSARTSARLIRF. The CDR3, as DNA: TGTGCCAGCAGCGCCCGGACTAGCGCCCGACTCATTCGCTTC.

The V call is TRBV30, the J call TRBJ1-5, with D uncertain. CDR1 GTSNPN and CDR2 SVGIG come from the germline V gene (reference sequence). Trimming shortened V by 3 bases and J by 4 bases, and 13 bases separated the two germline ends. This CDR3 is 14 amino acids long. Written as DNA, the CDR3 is TGTGCCTGGAGCCCCCCCTTGGCAAATCAGCCCCAGCATTTT. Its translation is CAWSPPLANQPQHF. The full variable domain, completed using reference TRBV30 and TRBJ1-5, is SQTIHQWPATLVQPVGSPLSLECTVEGTSNPNLYWYRQAAGRGLQLLFYSVGIGQISSEVPQNLSASRPQDRQFILSSKKLLLSDSGFYLCAWSPPLANQPQHFGDGTRLSIL.

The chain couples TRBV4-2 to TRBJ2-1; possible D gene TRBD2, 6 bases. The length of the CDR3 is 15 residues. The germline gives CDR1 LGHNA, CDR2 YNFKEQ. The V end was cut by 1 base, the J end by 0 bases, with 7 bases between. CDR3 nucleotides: TGTGCCAGCAGCCAAGTCGGGAGCTCCTACAATGAGCAGTTCTTC. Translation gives CASSQVGSSYNEQFF.

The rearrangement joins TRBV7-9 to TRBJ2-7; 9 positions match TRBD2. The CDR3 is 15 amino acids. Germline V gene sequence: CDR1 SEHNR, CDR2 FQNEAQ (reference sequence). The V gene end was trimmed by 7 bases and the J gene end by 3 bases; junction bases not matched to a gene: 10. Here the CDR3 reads CASTRAAGGFYEQYF. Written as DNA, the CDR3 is TGTGCCAGCACCCGAGCAGCGGGAGGTTTCTACGAGCAGTACTTC.

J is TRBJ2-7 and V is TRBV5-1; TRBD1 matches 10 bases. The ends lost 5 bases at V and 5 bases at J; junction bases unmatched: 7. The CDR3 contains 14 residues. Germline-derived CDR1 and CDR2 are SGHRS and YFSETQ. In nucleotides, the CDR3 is TGCGCCAGCAGTAGGACAGGGGGTGAGGACGAGCAGTACTTC. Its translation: CASSRTGGEDEQYF.

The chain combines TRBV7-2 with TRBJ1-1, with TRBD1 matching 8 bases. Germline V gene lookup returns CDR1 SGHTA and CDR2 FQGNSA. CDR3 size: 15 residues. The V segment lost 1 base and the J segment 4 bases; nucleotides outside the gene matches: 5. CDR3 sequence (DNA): TGTGCCAGCAGCTTAGTCTGGACAGGGTTCACTGAAGCTTTCTTT. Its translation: CASSLVWTGFTEAFF.

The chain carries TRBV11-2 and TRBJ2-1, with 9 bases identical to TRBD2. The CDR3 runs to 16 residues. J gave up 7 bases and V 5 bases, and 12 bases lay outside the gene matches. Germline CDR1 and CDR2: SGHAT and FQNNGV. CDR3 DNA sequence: TGTGCCAGCAGCCCCCTCTGGAAGAGCGGGGGGAATGAGCAGTTCTTC. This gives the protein CASSPLWKSGGNEQFF.

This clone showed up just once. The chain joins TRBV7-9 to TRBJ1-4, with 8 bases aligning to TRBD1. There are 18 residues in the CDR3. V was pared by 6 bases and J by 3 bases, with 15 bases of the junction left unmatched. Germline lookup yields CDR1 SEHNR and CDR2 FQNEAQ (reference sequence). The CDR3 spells CASRHLRTGSEANEKLFF. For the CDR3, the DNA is TGTGCCAGCAGACATCTCCGGACAGGGAGTGAGGCTAATGAAAAACTGTTTTTT.

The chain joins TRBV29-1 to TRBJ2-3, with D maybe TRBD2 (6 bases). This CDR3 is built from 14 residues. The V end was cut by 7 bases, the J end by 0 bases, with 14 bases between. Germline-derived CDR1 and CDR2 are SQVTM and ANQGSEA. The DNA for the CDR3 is TGCAGCGCCCTTAGCGGACTCAGCACAGATACGCAGTATTTT. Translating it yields CSALSGLSTDTQYF.

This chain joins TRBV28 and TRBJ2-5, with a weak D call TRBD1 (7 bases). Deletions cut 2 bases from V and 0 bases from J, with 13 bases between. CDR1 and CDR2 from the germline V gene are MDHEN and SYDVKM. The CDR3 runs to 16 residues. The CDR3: CASSLGGTAYQETQYF. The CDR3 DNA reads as TGTGCCAGCAGTTTAGGGGGGACAGCGTACCAAGAGACCCAGTACTTC.

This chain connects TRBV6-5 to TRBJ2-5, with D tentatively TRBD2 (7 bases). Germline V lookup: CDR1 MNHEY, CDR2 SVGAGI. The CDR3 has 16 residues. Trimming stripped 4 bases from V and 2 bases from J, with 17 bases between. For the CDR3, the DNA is TGTGCCAGCAGTTGGGGGGCGGGGCGGGAGCAAGAGACCCAGTACTTC. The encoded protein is CASSWGAGREQETQYF.

CDR3 amino acids: CASRMGASQQTQYF. The CDR3 coding sequence is TGTGCCAGCAGGATGGGGGCTTCCCAGCAGACCCAGTACTTC. This chain connects TRBV11-2 to TRBJ2-5, with a tentative D call TRBD1 (6 bases). Germline V gene lookup returns CDR1 SGHAT and CDR2 FQNNGV. The V gene lost 6 bases and the J gene lost 6 bases, with 17 bases spanning the gap. The CDR3 is 14 residues long.

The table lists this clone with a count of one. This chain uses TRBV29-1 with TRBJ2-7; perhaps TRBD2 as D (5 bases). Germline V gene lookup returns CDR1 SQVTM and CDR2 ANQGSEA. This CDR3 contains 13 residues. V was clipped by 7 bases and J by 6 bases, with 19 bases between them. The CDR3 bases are TGCAGCGCAACAGTAGCGAGGGCCGCCGAGCAGTACTTC. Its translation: CSATVARAAEQYF.

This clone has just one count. The CDR3 region is CASSPSRVSYNEQFF. Written as DNA, the CDR3 is TGTGCCAGCAGTCCCTCGCGGGTCTCCTACAATGAGCAGTTCTTC. The chain employs TRBV3-1 (or the pseudogene TRBV3-2) and TRBJ2-1; TRBD2 is a possible D gene (5 bases). V was clipped by 6 bases and J by 0 bases, with 12 bases between them. CDR1 and CDR2 (germline): LGHDT, YNNKEL (reference sequence). The CDR3 contains 15 residues.

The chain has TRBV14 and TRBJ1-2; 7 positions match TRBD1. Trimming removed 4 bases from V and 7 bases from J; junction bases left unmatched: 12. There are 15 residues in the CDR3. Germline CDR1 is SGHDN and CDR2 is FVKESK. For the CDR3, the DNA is TGTGCCAGCAGCCTGGACAGGAGTCCATTATTTGGCTACACCTTC. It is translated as CASSLDRSPLFGYTF.

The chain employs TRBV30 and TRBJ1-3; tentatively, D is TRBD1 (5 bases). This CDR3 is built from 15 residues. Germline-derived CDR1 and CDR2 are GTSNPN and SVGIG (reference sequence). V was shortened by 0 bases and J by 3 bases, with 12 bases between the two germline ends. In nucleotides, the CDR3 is TGTGCCTGGAGTGTTGACAGCCAGGGTGGAAACACCATATATTTT. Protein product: CAWSVDSQGGNTIYF.

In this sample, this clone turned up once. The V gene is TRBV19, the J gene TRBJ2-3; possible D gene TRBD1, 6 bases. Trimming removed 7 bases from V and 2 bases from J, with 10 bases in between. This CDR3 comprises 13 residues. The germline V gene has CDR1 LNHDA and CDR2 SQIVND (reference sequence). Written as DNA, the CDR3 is TGTGCCAGTAAGGCAGGGGTCACAGATACGCAGTATTTT. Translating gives CASKAGVTDTQYF.

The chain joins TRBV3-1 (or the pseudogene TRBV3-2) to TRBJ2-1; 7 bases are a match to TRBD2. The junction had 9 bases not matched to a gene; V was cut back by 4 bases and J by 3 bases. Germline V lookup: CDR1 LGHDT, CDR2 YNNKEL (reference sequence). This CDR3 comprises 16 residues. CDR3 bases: TGTGCCAGCAGCCGCCCGACTAGCAGCTACTACAATGAGCAGTTCTTC. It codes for CASSRPTSSYYNEQFF.

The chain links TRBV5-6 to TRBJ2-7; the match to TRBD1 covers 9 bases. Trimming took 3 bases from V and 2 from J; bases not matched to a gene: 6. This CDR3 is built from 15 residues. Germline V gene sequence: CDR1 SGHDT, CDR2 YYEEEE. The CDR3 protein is CASSSRGTGTYEQYF. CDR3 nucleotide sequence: TGTGCCAGCAGCTCGAGGGGGACAGGGACCTACGAGCAGTACTTC. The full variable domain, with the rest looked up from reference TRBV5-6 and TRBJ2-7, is DAGVTQSPTHLIKTRGQQVTLRCSPKSGHDTVSWYQQALGQGPQFIFQYYEEEERQRGNFPDRFSGHQFPNYSSELNVNALLLGDSALYLCASSSRGTGTYEQYFGPGTRLTVT.